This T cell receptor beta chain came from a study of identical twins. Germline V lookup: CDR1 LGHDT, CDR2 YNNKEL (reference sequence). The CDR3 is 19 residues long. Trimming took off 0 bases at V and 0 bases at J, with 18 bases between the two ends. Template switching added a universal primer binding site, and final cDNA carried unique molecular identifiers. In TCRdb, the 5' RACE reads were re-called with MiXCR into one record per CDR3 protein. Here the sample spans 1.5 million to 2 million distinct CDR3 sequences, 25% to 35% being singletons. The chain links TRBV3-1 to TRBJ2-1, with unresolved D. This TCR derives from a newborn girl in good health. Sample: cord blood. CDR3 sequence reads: CASSQDWVQAMGSYNEQFF. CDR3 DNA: TGTGCCAGCAGCCAAGATTGGGTGCAGGCGATGGGCTCCTACAATGAGCAGTTCTTC.